The next 22 T cell receptor beta chains were all read from a single sample in a study of Ad26.COV2.S vaccination and SARS-CoV-2 variants. Sample treatment: some 19 received Ad26.COV2.S at low or high dose, single or two shots; 5 received placebo; per-sample allocation not given. Samples analyzed were those drawn on day 63 after the first vaccine or placebo injection. The method was immunoSEQ multiplex PCR; TCRdb's version includes in-frame clones alone and lacks a portion of them. This sample carries about 470,000 clones, around 91% of them seen once, and the ten largest clones take 4.3%. The sample in question was peripheral blood, obtained in a trial of Ad26.COV2.S vaccine versus placebo. These receptors were collected from a person between 18 and 65 years old who received the Ad26.COV2.S COVID-19 vaccine or a placebo.

This chain uses TRBV24-1 with TRBJ2-1, with 9 positions matching TRBD2. Trimming at V came to 0 bases and at J to 6 bases, leaving 5 bases not matched to a gene. Germline V gives CDR1 KGHDR, CDR2 SFDVKD. The CDR3 is made up of 16 amino acids. Written as DNA, the CDR3 is TGTGCCACCAGTGATTTGGGGGCGGGAGGGCCCAATGAGCAGTTCTTC. The encoded protein is CATSDLGAGGPNEQFF.

J is TRBJ2-2 and V is TRBV25-1; 9 nucleotides agree with TRBD2. This CDR3 has 15 residues. The trim removed 8 bases at V and 2 bases at J, leaving 6 bases unmatched. The germline gives CDR1 MGHDK, CDR2 SYGVNS. For the CDR3, the DNA is TGTGCCAGCCGATCTAGCGGGGATAACACCGGGGAGCTGTTTTTT. It translates to CASRSSGDNTGELFF.

The chain is built from TRBV5-4 and TRBJ2-5; 7 bases agree with TRBD2. Germline CDR1 SGHNT, CDR2 YYREEE (reference sequence). CDR3 length: 15 amino acids. V trimming: 0 bases; J trimming: 5 bases; junction bases outside the gene matches: 7. The CDR3, as DNA: TGTGCCAGCAGCTTGGTGGCGGGAGACGCGGAGACCCAGTACTTC. This encodes CASSLVAGDAETQYF. The full variable domain, with the rest looked up from reference TRBV5-4 and TRBJ2-5, is ETGVTQSPTHLIKTRGQQVTLRCSSQSGHNTVSWYQQALGQGPQFIFQYYREEENGRGNFPPRFSGLQFPNYSSELNVNALELDDSALYLCASSLVAGDAETQYFGPGTRLLVL.

The chain combines TRBV7-9 with TRBJ2-7, with D perhaps TRBD1 (5 bases). The V end lost 6 bases, the J end lost 3 bases, and 12 bases lay between the germline ends. The germline V gene encodes CDR1 SEHNR and CDR2 FQNEAQ (reference sequence). This CDR3 contains 13 residues. The CDR3 protein is CASSPPTDYEQYF. The CDR3 DNA reads as TGTGCCAGCAGTCCTCCGACAGACTACGAGCAGTACTTC.

The gene calls are TRBV4-2 and TRBJ2-2, with D perhaps given as TRBD1 or TRBD2 (6 bases each). Germline V lookup: CDR1 LGHNA, CDR2 YNFKEQ. The CDR3 is 16 residues long. V was pared by 4 bases and J by 2 bases, with 14 bases between. The CDR3 region has the DNA TGTGCCAGCAGCCCCCTAGGGGGGTCCAACACCGGGGAGCTGTTTTTT. Its translation is CASSPLGGSNTGELFF.

This clone was recorded once. The rearrangement links TRBV4-2 to TRBJ2-3; TRBD2 agrees at 9 bases. CDR3 length: 12 amino acids. The germline V gene encodes CDR1 LGHNA and CDR2 YNFKEQ. V lost 1 base and J lost 10; bases outside the gene matches: 0. CDR3 sequence reads: CASSQVAGAQYF. Written as DNA, the CDR3 is TGTGCCAGCAGCCAAGTAGCGGGAGCGCAGTATTTT.

This sequence joins TRBV7-8 and TRBJ2-1, with D perhaps TRBD1 (5 bases). The V gene's germline CDR1 is SGHVS and CDR2 FQNEAQ. Trimming took 4 bases from V and 0 from J, leaving 13 bases between them. This CDR3 spans 16 amino acids. The CDR3 nucleotides read TGTGCCAGCAGCTCGCAAGGGGCCAGCTCCTACAATGAGCAGTTCTTC. Translation gives CASSSQGASSYNEQFF.

This clone occurred a few times. This chain links TRBV27 with TRBJ2-2; possible D gene TRBD1, 6 bases. The CDR3 is 13 amino acids. CDR1 and CDR2 (germline): MNHEY, SMNVEV (reference sequence). The ends were cut back, 2 bases at V and 6 bases at J, with 7 bases in the middle. DNA for the CDR3: TGTGCCAGCAGTTTAAAGGGGGCCGGGGAGCTGTTTTTT. Translated: CASSLKGAGELFF.

This clone appeared a few times. The CDR3 spells CASSLRWETEIRELFF. Here the CDR3 DNA reads TGTGCCAGCAGCTTAAGATGGGAGACTGAAATCCGGGAGCTGTTTTTT. The chain links TRBV7-2 to TRBJ2-2; tentatively, D is TRBD2 (5 bases). This CDR3 is built from 16 residues. Per the germline V gene, CDR1 is SGHTA and CDR2 is FQGNSA. The V end was cut by 2 bases, the J end by 9 bases, with 19 bases between.

This chain links TRBV3-1 (or the pseudogene TRBV3-2) with TRBJ1-2; D perhaps matches TRBD1 (5 bases). Trimming removed 4 bases at V and 6 bases at J, with 9 bases between. The CDR3 length is 12 residues. CDR1 LGHDT and CDR2 YNNKEL come from the germline V gene (reference sequence). The CDR3 nucleotides are TGTGCCAGCAGCCTTGGGGGTAATGGCTACACCTTC. The encoded protein is CASSLGGNGYTF.

The chain carries TRBV1 and TRBJ2-1; the table names TRBD2, a call not compared with the DNA. TRBV1 is deemed a pseudogene. The CDR3 is made up of 16 amino acids. The CDR3 reads CTSRRAGISSYNEQFF. CDR3 in DNA: TGCACCAGCAGAAGAGCGGGGATTAGCTCCTACAATGAGCAGTTCTTC.

The rearrangement uses TRBV28 and TRBJ1-1, with TRBD1 identical over 7 bases. The germline gives CDR1 MDHEN, CDR2 SYDVKM. J lost 5 bases, V lost 4 bases, and 7 bases had no gene match. This CDR3 has 14 amino acids. As DNA, the CDR3 is TGTGCCAGCAGTTCAACGACAGGGAAGACTGAAGCTTTCTTT. It is translated as CASSSTTGKTEAFF.

CDR3 loop: CASSQDGGQVSYEQYF. The CDR3 DNA follows: TGTGCCAGCAGCCAAGATGGGGGACAGGTGAGCTACGAGCAGTACTTC. The rearrangement links TRBV4-2 to TRBJ2-7; 8 positions agree with TRBD1. V lost 0 bases and J lost 3; bases outside the gene matches: 7. The length of the CDR3 is 16 residues. The germline gives CDR1 LGHNA, CDR2 YNFKEQ.

This rearrangement joins TRBV5-1 to TRBJ2-2; no clear D gene. V lost 2 bases to trimming and J lost 5 bases, with 10 bases between them. Germline V lookup: CDR1 SGHRS, CDR2 YFSETQ. There are 14 residues in the CDR3. CDR3 DNA sequence: TGCGCCAGCAGCTTAACAGTGAATACCGGGGAGCTGTTTTTT. Translating gives CASSLTVNTGELFF.

This clone was seen only once. This CDR3 is CASSTPGQGTDTQYF. The CDR3, as DNA: TGCGCCAGCAGCACACCGGGACAGGGCACAGATACGCAGTATTTT. The chain recombines TRBV5-1 with TRBJ2-3; 8 bases fit TRBD1. Germline V lookup: CDR1 SGHRS, CDR2 YFSETQ. Trimming removed 4 bases from V and 1 base from J; junction bases left unmatched: 5. The CDR3 is 15 amino acids.

V and J are TRBV4-1 and TRBJ1-5; D is ambiguous. CDR1 and CDR2 (germline): MGHRA, YSYEKL. Trimming shortened V by 0 bases and J by 0 bases, and 6 bases separated the two germline ends. The CDR3 has 15 residues. The CDR3 nucleotides are TGCGCCAGCAGCCAAGATCCTTATAGCAATCAGCCCCAGCATTTT. Translation: CASSQDPYSNQPQHF.

The V call is TRBV27, the J call TRBJ2-2; a possible D gene is TRBD1 (5 bases). Per germline, CDR1 MNHEY and CDR2 SMNVEV (reference sequence). The V end lost 6 bases, the J end lost 5 bases, and 19 bases lay between the germline ends. The CDR3 length is 16 residues. CDR3 DNA sequence: TGTGCCAGCAGCCCCGTTGGTAGGGGAAGAACCGGGGAGCTGTTTTTT. It specifies CASSPVGRGRTGELFF.

The CDR3 sequence: CASSPHGGGRFF. The CDR3, as DNA: TGTGCCAGCAGCCCCCACGGGGGCGGCAGGTTCTTC. V is TRBV9 and J is TRBJ2-1; D is possibly TRBD1 or TRBD2 (6 bases each). Germline CDR1 and CDR2: SGDLS and YYNGEE. The CDR3 sequence is 12 residues long. The V and J ends lost 4 bases and 15 bases respectively, with 17 bases between them. Drawing the rest from reference TRBV9 and TRBJ2-1, the complete variable domain is DSGVTQTPKHLITATGQRVTLRCSPRSGDLSVYWYQQSLDQGLQFLIQYYNGEERAKGNILERFSAQQFPDLHSELNLSSLELGDSALYFCASSPHGGGRFFGPGTRLTVL.

V and J are TRBV5-1 and TRBJ1-1; 7 nucleotides align to TRBD1. The CDR3 loop spans 17 amino acids. The germline V gene encodes CDR1 SGHRS and CDR2 YFSETQ. The V segment lost 4 bases and the J segment 4 bases; nucleotides outside the gene matches: 16. CDR3 coding DNA: TGCGCCAGCAGCCCCGACAGGGTAACCTACGGGGGCACTGAAGCTTTCTTT. This encodes CASSPDRVTYGGTEAFF.

The rearrangement uses TRBV28 and TRBJ2-7; the match to TRBD2 covers 8 bases. Losses at the gene ends were 7 bases for V and 0 bases for J; bases not matched to a gene: 5. The V gene's germline CDR1 is MDHEN and CDR2 SYDVKM. The CDR3 runs to 14 residues. In DNA, the CDR3 is TGTGCCAGCACCCTCGGGAGGGACTCCTACGAGCAGTACTTC. Its translation: CASTLGRDSYEQYF.

The chain has TRBV7-3 and TRBJ2-1, with 12 nucleotides matching TRBD2. CDR3 length: 15 residues. V dropped 4 bases and J dropped 8; count of bases not matched to a gene: 6. CDR1 and CDR2 (germline): SGHTA, FQGTGA. CDR3 sequence (DNA): TGTGCCAGCAGCTACGGACTAGCGGGAAACTATGAGCAGTTCTTC. It encodes CASSYGLAGNYEQFF.

The rearrangement joins TRBV5-4 to TRBJ1-1; 7 nucleotides agree with TRBD1. V gave up 4 bases and J gave up 1 base; unmatched junction bases: 7. This CDR3 is 15 amino acids long. Germline CDR1 reads SGHNT; CDR2 reads YYREEE (reference sequence). The CDR3 nucleotides read TGTGCCAGCAGCCCGCGGACAGGCGAGAACACTGAAGCTTTCTTT. Translating gives CASSPRTGENTEAFF.